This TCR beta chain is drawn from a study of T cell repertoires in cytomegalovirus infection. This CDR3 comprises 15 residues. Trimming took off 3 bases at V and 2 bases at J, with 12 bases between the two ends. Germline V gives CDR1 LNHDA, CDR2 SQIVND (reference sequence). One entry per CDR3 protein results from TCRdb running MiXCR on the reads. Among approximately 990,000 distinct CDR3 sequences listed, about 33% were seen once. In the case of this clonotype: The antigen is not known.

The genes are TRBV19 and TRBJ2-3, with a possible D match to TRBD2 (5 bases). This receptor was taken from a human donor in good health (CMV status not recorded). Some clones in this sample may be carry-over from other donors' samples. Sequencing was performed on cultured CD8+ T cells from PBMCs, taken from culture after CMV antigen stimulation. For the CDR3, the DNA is TGTGCCAGTAGTATGGGGATGAGGGCCACAGATACGCAGTATTTT. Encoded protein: CASSMGMRATDTQYF.